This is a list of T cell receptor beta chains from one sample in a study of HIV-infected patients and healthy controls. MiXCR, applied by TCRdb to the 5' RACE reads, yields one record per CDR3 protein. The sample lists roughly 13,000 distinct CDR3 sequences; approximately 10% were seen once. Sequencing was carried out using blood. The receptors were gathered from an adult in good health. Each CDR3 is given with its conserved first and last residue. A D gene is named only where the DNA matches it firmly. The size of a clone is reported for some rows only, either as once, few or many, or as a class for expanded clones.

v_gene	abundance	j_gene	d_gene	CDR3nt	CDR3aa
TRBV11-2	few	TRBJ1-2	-	TGTGCCAGCAGCTCAGGTCTTACAGCAGCTAACTATGGCTACACCTTC	CASSSGLTAANYGYTF
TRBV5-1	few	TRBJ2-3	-	TGCGCCAGCAGCCCCCGGAGAGGGGATACGCAGTATTTT	CASSPRRGDTQYF
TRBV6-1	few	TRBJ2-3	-	TGTGCCAGCAGTGAAACCAGGGCCCCCCTCACAGATACGCAGTATTTT	CASSETRAPLTDTQYF
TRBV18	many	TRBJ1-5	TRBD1	TGTGCCAGCTCCCAGGGACAGCCTAATCAGCCCCAGCATTTT	CASSQGQPNQPQHF
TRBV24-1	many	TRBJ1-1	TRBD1	TGTGCCACCGAAAACAGGGGTGAAGCTTTCTTT	CATENRGEAFF
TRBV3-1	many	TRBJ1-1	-	TGTGCCAGCAGCCCACAGCGCGGGGTTCTCGAAGCTTTCTTT	CASSPQRGVLEAFF
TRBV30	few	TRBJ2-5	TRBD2	TGTGCCGGGACTAGCGGGAGAGTAAAGACCCAGTACTTC	CAGTSGRVKTQYF
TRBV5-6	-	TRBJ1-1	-	TGTGCCAGCAGCTGGGGGGGCGGGACGGCTGAAGCTTTCTTT	CASSWGGGTAEAFF
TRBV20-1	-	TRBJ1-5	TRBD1	TGCAGTGCTAGAGATCATATCGGGACAGGGACCACCTATAGCAATCAGCCCCAGCATTTT	CSARDHIGTGTTYSNQPQHF
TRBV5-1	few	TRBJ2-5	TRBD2	TGCGCCAGCAGCTCGCAAGGGACTAGCGGGCAAGAGACCCAGTACTTC	CASSSQGTSGQETQYF
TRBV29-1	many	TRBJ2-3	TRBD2	TGCAGCGTTGGGACTAGTCGTGCGCAGTATTTT	CSVGTSRAQYF
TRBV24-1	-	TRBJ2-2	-	TGTGCCACCAGTGAAGGTGTAGGGGGAATCGGGGAGCTGTTTTTT	CATSEGVGGIGELFF
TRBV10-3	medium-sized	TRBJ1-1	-	TGTGCCATCAGTGAGTCCATATTCCGAGGGGGAGCTTTCTTT	CAISESIFRGGAFF
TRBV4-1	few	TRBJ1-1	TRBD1	TGCGCCAGCAGCCAAGGCAGCGGACAGGCCATGAACACTGAAGCTTTCTTT	CASSQGSGQAMNTEAFF
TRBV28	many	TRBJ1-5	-	TGTGCCAGCAGTTTAAATCAGCCCCAGCATTTT	CASSLNQPQHF
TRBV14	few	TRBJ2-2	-	TGTGCCAGCAGCCAAGCGTTTGGTTTAACCGGGGAGCTGTTTTTT	CASSQAFGLTGELFF
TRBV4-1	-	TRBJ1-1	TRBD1	TGCGCCAGCAGCCACCCAGGGGGGGGGGGCAACACTGAAGCTTTCTTT	CASSHPGGGGNTEAFF
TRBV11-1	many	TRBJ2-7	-	TGTGCCAGCAGCACTCCCCGTAGGGGGGGCGGCTACGAGCAGTACTTC	CASSTPRRGGGYEQYF
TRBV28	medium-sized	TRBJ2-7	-	TGTGCCAGCAGTCCACCGACAGGCGCCATGGTCGAGCAGTACTTC	CASSPPTGAMVEQYF
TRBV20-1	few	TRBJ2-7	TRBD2	TGCAGTGCCCCCAAGGGAGCGGGAGGGCCTAACGAGCAGTACTTC	CSAPKGAGGPNEQYF
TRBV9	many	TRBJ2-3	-	TGTGCCAGCAGCGTAGGATTCGAGGTTAATACGCAGTATTTT	CASSVGFEVNTQYF
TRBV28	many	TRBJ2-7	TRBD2	TGTGCCAGCAGCCCACCACTAGCGCGCTCCTACGAGCAGTACTTC	CASSPPLARSYEQYF
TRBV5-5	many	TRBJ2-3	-	TGTGCCAGCAGCTTGGAGTTGACGGGAAACACAGATACGCAGTATTTT	CASSLELTGNTDTQYF
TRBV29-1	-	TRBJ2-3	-	TGCAGCGTCAAGAGAGTCAAAATGGGTCCGGCTAGCACAGATACGCAGTATTTT	CSVKRVKMGPASTDTQYF
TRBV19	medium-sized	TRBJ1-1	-	TGTGCCAGTAGTATCGGGGGTTACACTGAAGCTTTCTTT	CASSIGGYTEAFF
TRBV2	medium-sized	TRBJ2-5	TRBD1	TGTGCCAGCGGGGACAGTGGTGTCCAAGAGACCCAGTACTTC	CASGDSGVQETQYF
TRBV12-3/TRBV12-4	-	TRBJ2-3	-	TGTGCCAGCAGTCCCGCGGGCCTACGCACAGATACGCAGTATTTT	CASSPAGLRTDTQYF
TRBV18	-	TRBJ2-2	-	TGTGCCAGCTCACTAGCGCCGTACACCGGGGAGCTGTTTTTT	CASSLAPYTGELFF
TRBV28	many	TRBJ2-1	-	TGTGCCAGCAGCCCATCAACGTTAAGGAGTGGCGAGCAGTTCTTC	CASSPSTLRSGEQFF
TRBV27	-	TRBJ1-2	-	TGTGCCAGCAGTTTGTCAGAGACGTATGGCTACACCTTC	CASSLSETYGYTF
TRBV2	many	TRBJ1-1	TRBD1	TGTGCCAGCAGTGCAGGGGGAGAGGGTGTGACTGAAGCTTTCTTT	CASSAGGEGVTEAFF